This is a list of T cell receptor beta chains from one sample in a study of blood T cells in healthy people across ages. In TCRdb, the 5' RACE reads were re-called with MiXCR into one record per CDR3 protein. The repertoire holds about 1.5 million distinct CDR3 sequences, less than 45% seen once, with approximately 4% in the top ten. Sequencing was done on a sample of blood. The receptor source for this set is a young woman in good health. CDR3s include the opening cysteine and the closing phenylalanine or tryptophan. D genes are given only for firm matches. The size of a clone is reported for some rows only, either as once, few or many, or as a class for expanded clones.

D gene	clone size	V gene	J gene	CDR3 protein	CDR3 DNA
-	-	TRBV6-2/TRBV6-3	TRBJ2-1	CASRDPGDEQFF	TGTGCCAGCAGAGACCCCGGAGATGAGCAGTTCTTC
-	-	TRBV29-1	TRBJ1-2	CSVSKTANYGYTF	TGCAGCGTTTCTAAGACAGCTAACTATGGCTACACCTTC
TRBD2	-	TRBV15	TRBJ2-3	CATSRDAGGPDTQYF	TGTGCCACCAGCAGAGATGCGGGGGGCCCAGATACGCAGTATTTT
-	-	TRBV18	TRBJ1-2	CASSPLGSRENGYTF	TGTGCCAGCTCACCACTGGGAAGTCGTGAGAATGGCTACACCTTC
-	few	TRBV7-2	TRBJ2-1	CASSPGPFSSNEQFF	TGTGCCAGCAGCCCGGGACCCTTCTCGAGCAATGAGCAGTTCTTC
-	-	TRBV13	TRBJ2-5	CASSLVGLINEQYF	TGTGCCAGCAGCTTAGTGGGACTGATCAATGAGCAGTACTTC
-	-	TRBV4-3	TRBJ1-2	CASSQVGAGGYGYTF	TGCGCCAGCAGCCAAGTTGGAGCGGGAGGCTATGGCTACACCTTC
-	few	TRBV7-3	TRBJ2-1	CASSLTGSGYNEQFF	TGTGCCAGCAGCTTAACGGGTTCTGGTTACAATGAGCAGTTCTTC
-	few	TRBV9	TRBJ1-1	CASSVGSGATEAFF	TGTGCCAGCAGCGTAGGTTCAGGGGCCACTGAAGCTTTCTTT
TRBD2	-	TRBV6-5	TRBJ2-5	CASSYRGTSDETQYF	TGTGCCAGCAGTTACCGCGGGACTAGCGATGAGACCCAGTACTTC
TRBD2	-	TRBV12-3/TRBV12-4	TRBJ2-7	CASSPGTSGGSSEQYF	TGTGCCAGCAGTCCCGGGACTAGCGGGGGGTCAAGCGAGCAGTACTTC
-	once	TRBV20-1	TRBJ2-7	CSARWGVSYEQYF	TGCAGTGCTAGGTGGGGAGTCTCCTACGAGCAGTACTTC
-	-	TRBV9	TRBJ2-5	CASSVDGGCNEQYF	TGTGCCAGCAGCGTAGATGGGGGATGCAATGAGCAGTACTTC
-	-	TRBV24-1	TRBJ2-2	CATSHLGIGGELFF	TGTGCCACCAGTCATTTGGGCATCGGCGGGGAGCTGTTTTTT
-	-	TRBV6-2/TRBV6-3	TRBJ1-2	CANKLRSFGYTF	TGTGCCAACAAGCTGAGGAGCTTTGGCTACACCTTC
-	few	TRBV5-1	TRBJ1-4	CASSLKDSNEKLFF	TGCGCCAGCAGCTTGAAGGACAGTAATGAAAAACTGTTTTTT